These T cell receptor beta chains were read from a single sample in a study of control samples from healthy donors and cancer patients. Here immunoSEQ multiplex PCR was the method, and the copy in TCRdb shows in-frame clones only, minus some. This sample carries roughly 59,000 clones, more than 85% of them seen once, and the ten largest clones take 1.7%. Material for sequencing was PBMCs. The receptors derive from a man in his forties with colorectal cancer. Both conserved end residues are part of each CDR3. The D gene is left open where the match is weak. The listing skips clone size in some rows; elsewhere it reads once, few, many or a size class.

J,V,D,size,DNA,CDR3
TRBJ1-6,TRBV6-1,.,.,TGTGCCAGCAGTGAACAGGGTATCTCACCCCTCCACTTT,CASSEQGISPLHF
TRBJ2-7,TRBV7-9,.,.,TGTGCCAGCAGCTTAGAAGGCGGACCCTCCTACGAGCAGTACTTC,CASSLEGGPSYEQYF
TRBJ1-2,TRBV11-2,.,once,TGTGCCAGCAGCTCTCAGGGCTCTGGCTACACCTTC,CASSSQGSGYTF
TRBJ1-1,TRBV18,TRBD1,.,TGTGCCAGCTCACCACCCGTGGACAGGACTGAAGCTTTCTTT,CASSPPVDRTEAFF
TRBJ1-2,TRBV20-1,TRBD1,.,TGCAGTGCTAGTCAGGGGACAGGGGGTGGAAAAAATGGCTACACCTTC,CSASQGTGGGKNGYTF
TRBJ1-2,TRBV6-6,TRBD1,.,TGTGCCAGCAGCCAATTCCGGGACAGGGGAGGTTCTACCTTC,CASSQFRDRGGSTF
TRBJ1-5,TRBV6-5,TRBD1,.,TGTGCCAGCAGTTGGACAGGGGATAGCAATCAGCCCCAGCATTTT,CASSWTGDSNQPQHF
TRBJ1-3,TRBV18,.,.,TGTGCCAGCTCACCAGCCGGGAACACCATATATTTT,CASSPAGNTIYF
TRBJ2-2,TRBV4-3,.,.,TGCGCCAGCAGCCAAGACAGCAGATACACCGGGGAGCTGTTTTTT,CASSQDSRYTGELFF
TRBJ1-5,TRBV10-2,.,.,TGCGCCAGCAGTACAGGGAGGAATCAGCCCCAGCATTTT,CASSTGRNQPQHF
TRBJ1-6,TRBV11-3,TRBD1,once,TGTGCCAGCAGACGAACAGGGGGTAATTCACCCCTCCACTTT,CASRRTGGNSPLHF
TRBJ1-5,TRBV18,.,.,TGTGCCAGCTCACCAGGGGGGGGCAATCAGCCCCAGCATTTT,CASSPGGGNQPQHF
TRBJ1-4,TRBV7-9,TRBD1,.,TGTGCCAGCAGCCCTGTGCAGGGGGCAGGGTATGAAAAACTGTTTTTT,CASSPVQGAGYEKLFF
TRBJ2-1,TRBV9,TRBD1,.,TGTGCCAGCAGCGTAGCGGGACAGGTCCGTGATGAGCAGTTCTTC,CASSVAGQVRDEQFF
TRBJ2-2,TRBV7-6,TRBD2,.,TGTGCCAGCAGCCCTAGCGGGGGCCTGAGCACCGGGGAGCTGTTTTTT,CASSPSGGLSTGELFF
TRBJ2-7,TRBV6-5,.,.,TGTGCCAGCAGTTTGGGGGGGCAGAGACCCTACGAGCAGTACTTC,CASSLGGQRPYEQYF
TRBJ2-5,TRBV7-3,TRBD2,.,TGTGCCAGCAGCGCAATAGCGGGGGGGCTCTCTGGGGAGACCCAGTACTTC,CASSAIAGGLSGETQYF
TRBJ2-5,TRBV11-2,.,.,TGTGCCAGCAGCTTCGCTTCAGTCTCTGGTGAGACCCAGTACTTC,CASSFASVSGETQYF
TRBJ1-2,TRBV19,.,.,TGTGCCAGTAGTATCCTTGGGGAGGAGAAAAATGGCTACACCTTC,CASSILGEEKNGYTF
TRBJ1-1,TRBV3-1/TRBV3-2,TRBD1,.,TGTGCCAGCAGCTTTACAGGGGGCGGAACTGAAGCTTTCTTT,CASSFTGGGTEAFF
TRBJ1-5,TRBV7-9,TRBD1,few,TGTGCCAGCAGCCCAGGAGTGACAGGGAATCAGCCCCAGCATTTT,CASSPGVTGNQPQHF
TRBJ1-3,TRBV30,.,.,TGTGCCTGGACTTCTGGAAACACCATATATTTT,CAWTSGNTIYF
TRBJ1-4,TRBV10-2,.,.,TGCGCCAGCAGTGAGTGGAATGAAAAACTGTTTTTT,CASSEWNEKLFF
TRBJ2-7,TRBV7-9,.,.,TGTGCCAGCAGCTCGCACTACGAGCAGTACTTC,CASSSHYEQYF
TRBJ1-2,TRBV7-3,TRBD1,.,TGTGCCAGCAGCTTCGGACAGGGGAACTATGGCTACACCTTC,CASSFGQGNYGYTF
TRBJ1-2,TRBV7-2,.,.,TGTGCTACCAGATCGGGGGGTATCTATGGCTACACCTTC,CATRSGGIYGYTF
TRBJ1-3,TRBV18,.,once,TGTGCCAGCTCATATATTTTCCGACAGTCTGACGGAAACACCATATATTTT,CASSYIFRQSDGNTIYF
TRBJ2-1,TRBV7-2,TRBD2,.,TGTGCCAGCAGCGTGACTAGCGGGGGGGTATCCTACAATGAGCAGTTCTTC,CASSVTSGGVSYNEQFF
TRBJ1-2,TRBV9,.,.,TGTGCCAGCAGCGTAGAGGGGCCCTCGGATGGCTACACCTTC,CASSVEGPSDGYTF
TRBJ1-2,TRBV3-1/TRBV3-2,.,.,TGTGCCAGCAGCCAAGGCCGAAAAGACAGGAGAAACTATGGCTACACCTTC,CASSQGRKDRRNYGYTF
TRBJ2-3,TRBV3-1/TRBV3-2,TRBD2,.,TGTGCCGGCAGCCACGGACTAGCGGGGGGGCAAGATACGCAGTATTTT,CAGSHGLAGGQDTQYF
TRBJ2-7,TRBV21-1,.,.,TGTGCCAGCAGCAAAGGGAAGGGAGGGGGAGACATCGAGCAGTACTTC,CASSKGKGGGDIEQYF
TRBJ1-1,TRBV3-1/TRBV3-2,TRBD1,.,TGTGCCAGCAGCCAACTCAAGGGACAGGGCGGGAACACTGAAGCTTTCTTT,CASSQLKGQGGNTEAFF
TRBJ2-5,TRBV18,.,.,TGTGCCAGCCCGCGAAGCGGGGAGACCCAGTACTTC,CASPRSGETQYF
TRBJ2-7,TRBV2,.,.,TGTGCCAGCAATACCCTAGGCAGTTACTACGAGCAGTACTTC,CASNTLGSYYEQYF
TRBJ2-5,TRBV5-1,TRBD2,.,TGCGCCAGCAGATTCACTAGCGGGGGGGTAGAGACCCAGTACTTC,CASRFTSGGVETQYF
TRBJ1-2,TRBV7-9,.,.,TGTGCCAGCAGCTTAGTTCCCAGGGGCGCTAACTATGGCTACACCTTC,CASSLVPRGANYGYTF
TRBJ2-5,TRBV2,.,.,TGTGCCAGCAGTGAGCGAGCAGGAGCAGAGACCCAGTACTTC,CASSERAGAETQYF
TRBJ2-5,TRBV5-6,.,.,TGTGCCAGCGGATTGGAGACCCAGTACTTC,CASGLETQYF
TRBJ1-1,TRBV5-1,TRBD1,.,TGCGCCAGCTTCCCGTGGAGGGGACAGGGGATGAACACTGAAGCTTTCTTT,CASFPWRGQGMNTEAFF
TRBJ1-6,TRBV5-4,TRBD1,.,TGTGCCAGCAGCTGGGCGACAGGGGATAATTCACCCCTCCACTTT,CASSWATGDNSPLHF
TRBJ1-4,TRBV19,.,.,TGTGCCAGTAGTATCCGGGTTGCTAATGAAAAACTGTTTTTT,CASSIRVANEKLFF
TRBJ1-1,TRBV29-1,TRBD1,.,TGCAGCTCCGAAGATCCAGGGGGCTTTAAGGCTTTCTTT,CSSEDPGGFKAFF
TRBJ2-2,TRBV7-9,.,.,TGTGCCAGCAGCCCAAAGTCCGGGGTCAGAAGGACCGGGGAGCTGTTTTTT,CASSPKSGVRRTGELFF
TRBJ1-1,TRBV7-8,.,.,TGTGCCAGCAGCTTAGAGGCACAGGTGAACACTGAAGCTTTCTTT,CASSLEAQVNTEAFF
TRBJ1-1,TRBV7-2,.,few,TGTGCCAGCAGCTTGAGTTCGGGCAAAGAGACTGAAGCTTTCTTT,CASSLSSGKETEAFF
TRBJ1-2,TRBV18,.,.,TGTGCCAGCTCAAACAGGGAAAACTATGGCTACACCTTC,CASSNRENYGYTF
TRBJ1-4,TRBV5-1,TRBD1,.,TGCGCCAGCAGCTTGGTAGGGCAGGGGGTCATCGAGAAACTGTTTTTT,CASSLVGQGVIEKLFF
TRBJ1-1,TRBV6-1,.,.,TGTGCCAGCAGCCCACGGCCCCCTGAAGCTTTCTTT,CASSPRPPEAFF
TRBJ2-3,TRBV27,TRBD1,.,TGTGCCAGCAGTCCTCACCGGACAGGAGAGAAGGCAGATACGCAGTATTTT,CASSPHRTGEKADTQYF